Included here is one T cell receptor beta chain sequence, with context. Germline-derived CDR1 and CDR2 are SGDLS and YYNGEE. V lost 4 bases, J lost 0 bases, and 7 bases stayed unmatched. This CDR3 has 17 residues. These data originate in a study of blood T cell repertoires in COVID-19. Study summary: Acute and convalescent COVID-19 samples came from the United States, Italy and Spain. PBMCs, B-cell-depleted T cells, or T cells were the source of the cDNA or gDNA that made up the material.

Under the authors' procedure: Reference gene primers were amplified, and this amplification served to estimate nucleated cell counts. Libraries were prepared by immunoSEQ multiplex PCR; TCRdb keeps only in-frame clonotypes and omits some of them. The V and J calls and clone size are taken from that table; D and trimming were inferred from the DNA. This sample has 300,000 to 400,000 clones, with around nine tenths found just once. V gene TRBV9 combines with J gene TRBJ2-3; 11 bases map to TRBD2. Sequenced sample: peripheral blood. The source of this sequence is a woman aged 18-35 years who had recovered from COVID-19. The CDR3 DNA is TGTGCCAGCAGCACGAGGGGGACTAGCGGAAGCACAGATACGCAGTATTTT. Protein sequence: CASSTRGTSGSTDTQYF.